Detailed here is one TCR beta chain. What it binds is unknown. The data are from a study of CD8+CD57+ T cells in acquired aplastic anemia. Background on the study: Sorted CD4+ and CD8+ cells yielded DNA averaging approximately 3 ug.

Profiling that covered TCR beta VDJ and CDR3 relied on genomic DNA as its template. TCRdb processed the reads anew with MiXCR; each CDR3 protein has one entry. The sample has 160,000 or so distinct CDR3 sequences; around 43% are singletons. All sequencing subjects had displayed CD8+CD57+ cell expansion on flow cytometry. Severe acquired aplastic anemia was diagnosed in all patients. Notes on the study in general: Both patients and controls carried the same twenty-nine CD8+ CDR3 sequences. Between the patient and control groups, CD8+ Simpson's diversity did not differ significantly.

V was clipped by 10 bases and J by 8 bases, with 13 bases between them. The CDR3 consists of 11 residues. Per germline, CDR1 ENHRY and CDR2 SYGVKD. The rearrangement joins TRBV10-3 to TRBJ2-3, with D unresolved. Sequenced: sorted CD4+, CD8+, or CD8+CD57+ T cells (not recorded which) from PBMCs. The sequence derives from a human donor with aplastic anemia. The CDR3 coding sequence is TGTGCCACCGCCCCGGAGAGTACGCAGTATTTT. Translated: CATAPESTQYF.